This T cell receptor (beta chain) was obtained from a study of cytomegalovirus exposure and HLA in healthy donors. Study-level findings and limits: Across HLA loci, a later analysis found differing TCR association rates, with DRB1 most and HLA-C fewest. Previously analyzed data showed that most TCR beta V segments were productive at a frequency of about 90% or about 30%.

This CDR3 region has 15 residues. With 9 bases clipped from V and 6 bases from J, the junction kept 13 bases outside the gene matches. Per the germline V gene, CDR1 is WNHNN and CDR2 is SYGVQD (reference sequence). Both 60 Vbeta primers and 13 Jbeta primers went into the PCR. TCRdb keeps only in-frame clones here, not all; method: immunoSEQ multiplex PCR. The table shows 140,000 to 150,000 clones, with around 10% occurring only once. This clone was detected only a few times. Antigen unknown. The same CDR3 is also encoded by other DNA sequences in this sample. While unrecorded immune exposures were likely, the donors were nominally healthy when sampled.

The chain links TRBV10-1 to TRBJ1-5; 8 nucleotides align to TRBD1. The source is a male donor in good health and CMV-seronegative. Sample: PBMCs. Here the CDR3 DNA reads TGCGCCAGAGGGGCAGGACAGGGAACCGGTCAGCCCCAGCATTTT. It yields the protein CARGAGQGTGQPQHF.